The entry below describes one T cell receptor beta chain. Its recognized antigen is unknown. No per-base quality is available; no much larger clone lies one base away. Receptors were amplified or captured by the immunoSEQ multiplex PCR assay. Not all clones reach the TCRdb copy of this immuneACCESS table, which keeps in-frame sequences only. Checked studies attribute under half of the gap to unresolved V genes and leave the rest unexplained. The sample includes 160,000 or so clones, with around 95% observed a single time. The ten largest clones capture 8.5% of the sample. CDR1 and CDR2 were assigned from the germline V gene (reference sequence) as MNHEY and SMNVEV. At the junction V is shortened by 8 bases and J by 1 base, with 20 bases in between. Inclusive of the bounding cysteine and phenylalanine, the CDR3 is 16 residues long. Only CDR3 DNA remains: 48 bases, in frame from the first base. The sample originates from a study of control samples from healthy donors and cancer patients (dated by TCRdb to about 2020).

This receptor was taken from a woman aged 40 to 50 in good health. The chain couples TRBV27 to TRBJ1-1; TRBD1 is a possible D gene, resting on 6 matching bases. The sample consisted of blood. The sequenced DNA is TGTGCCAGCCTTGGGGTGGGGGCAAGAGCGAACACTGAAGCTTTCTTT. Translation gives CASLGVGARANTEAFF.